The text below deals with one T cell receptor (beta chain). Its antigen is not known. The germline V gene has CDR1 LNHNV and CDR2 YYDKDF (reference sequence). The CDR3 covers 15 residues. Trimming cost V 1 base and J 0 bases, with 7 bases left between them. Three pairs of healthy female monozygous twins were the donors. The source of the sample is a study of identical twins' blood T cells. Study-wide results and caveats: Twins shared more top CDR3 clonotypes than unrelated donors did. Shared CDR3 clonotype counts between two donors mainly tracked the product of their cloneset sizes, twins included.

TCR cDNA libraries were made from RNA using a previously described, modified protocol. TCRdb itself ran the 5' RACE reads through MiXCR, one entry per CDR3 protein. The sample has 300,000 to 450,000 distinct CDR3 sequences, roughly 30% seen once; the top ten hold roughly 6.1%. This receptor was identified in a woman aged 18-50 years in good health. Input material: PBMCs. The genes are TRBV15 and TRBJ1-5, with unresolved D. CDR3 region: CATSRVRNSNQPQHF. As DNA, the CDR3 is TGTGCCACCAGCAGAGTTAGGAATAGCAATCAGCCCCAGCATTTT.